This paragraph reports one T cell receptor beta chain. Its cognate antigen is unknown. This entry is derived from a study of blood T cells in healthy people across ages. Trimming took 6 bases from V and 1 from J, leaving 15 bases between them. Germline V gene sequence: CDR1 SQVTM, CDR2 ANQGSEA. The CDR3 sequence is 15 residues long. Points from the study as a whole: Investigators viewed diversity estimates from one million T cells as underestimates, the study reported. Diversity was higher, and naive CD4+ cells more numerous, in long-lived donors than in aged donors.

The use of a sample-barcoded 5' primer and a J-beta primer mix characterized a second PCR of about 7 to 12 cycles. Each cDNA molecule, via a template-switch adaptor with 12 random nucleotides, was tagged. The study obtained at least 3 million CDR3-containing paired-end reads from every sample. TCRdb re-called the 5' RACE reads through MiXCR, storing one row per CDR3 protein. This table holds roughly 1,700,000 distinct CDR3 sequences, over 25% found once. The chain joins TRBV29-1 to TRBJ2-2; perhaps TRBD2 as D (5 bases). This TCR came from a woman in her twenties or thirties in good health. Source material: blood. CDR3 amino acids: CSVIDEGLNTGELFF. Written as DNA, the CDR3 is TGCAGCGTCATAGACGAGGGTCTGAACACCGGGGAGCTGTTTTTT.